The 26 T cell receptor beta chains presented below share a single source sample, sequenced in a study of blood T cell repertoires in COVID-19. Assay used: immunoSEQ multiplex PCR; TCRdb lists only in-frame clones, some missing. The profile shows about 84,000 clones, nearly 85% of them singletons. Sequencing was carried out using peripheral blood. These receptors originate from a woman older than 75 with acute or convalescent COVID-19.

The chain carries TRBV5-4 and TRBJ2-5, with 11 bases aligning to TRBD1. The CDR3 has 16 amino acids. The trim removed 0 bases at V and 5 bases at J, leaving 6 bases unmatched. Per the germline V gene, CDR1 is SGHNT and CDR2 is YYREEE (reference sequence). The CDR3: CASSLGGQGAQETQYF. The CDR3 DNA is TGTGCCAGCAGCTTGGGTGGACAGGGGGCGCAGGAGACCCAGTACTTC.

The V and J genes are TRBV7-9 and TRBJ2-5; D is undetermined. The CDR3 runs 14 residues. The V end was cut by 6 bases, the J end by 3 bases, with 14 bases between. Germline-derived CDR1 and CDR2 are SEHNR and FQNEAQ (reference sequence). The CDR3 reads CASSSDRTKETQYF. The DNA of the CDR3 is TGTGCCAGCAGTTCCGATAGAACCAAAGAGACCCAGTACTTC.

J is TRBJ2-1 and V is TRBV10-3, with TRBD2 matching over 7 bases. V lost 2 bases and J lost 0; bases outside the gene matches: 13. This CDR3 region has 19 residues. Germline CDR1 ENHRY, CDR2 SYGVKD. The CDR3: CAISEAGSGQRSSYNEQFF. CDR3 DNA: TGTGCCATCAGTGAGGCAGGTAGCGGGCAACGGAGCTCCTACAATGAGCAGTTCTTC.

This rearrangement joins TRBV7-8 to TRBJ2-2; the match to TRBD2 covers 8 bases. From germline, CDR1 is SGHVS and CDR2 FQNEAQ. The CDR3 has 14 amino acids. V gave up 5 bases and J gave up 5 bases; unmatched junction bases: 4. The CDR3 sequence: CASSPGGATGELFF. The CDR3 DNA reads TGTGCCAGCAGCCCCGGGGGGGCTACCGGGGAGCTGTTTTTT.

This clone was observed a single time. The chain is built from TRBV27 and TRBJ1-1, with TRBD1 as a possible D gene (5 bases). CDR1 is MNHEY and CDR2 is SMNVEV in the germline V gene (reference sequence). Trimming took off 5 bases at V and 12 bases at J, with 16 bases between the two ends. The CDR3 runs 12 residues. The CDR3 loop is CASSPRGGETFF. Written as DNA, the CDR3 is TGTGCCAGCAGTCCGCGGGGGGGGGAAACTTTCTTT.

The J gene is TRBJ1-4, the V gene TRBV9, with D possibly being TRBD1 (6 bases). Germline V CDR1 and CDR2: SGDLS, YYNGEE. Trimming left V 2 bases short and J 0 bases short, with 14 bases between. CDR3 length: 17 residues. The CDR3 reads CASSVGQHETTNEKLFF. As DNA, the CDR3 is TGTGCCAGCAGCGTCGGACAGCATGAAACAACTAATGAAAAACTGTTTTTT.

The rearrangement links TRBV18 to TRBJ1-1; TRBD1 aligns across 7 bases. Trimming at V came to 3 bases and at J to 1 base, leaving 5 bases not matched to a gene. Germline V gene data show CDR1 as KGHSH and CDR2 as LQKENI. This CDR3 has 15 amino acids. This CDR3 is CASSPSTGTNTEAFF. The CDR3 DNA reads as TGTGCCAGCTCACCCTCGACAGGGACGAACACTGAAGCTTTCTTT.

V usage is TRBV12-3 or TRBV12-4 and J usage is TRBJ1-2, with TRBD1 matching over 7 bases. The CDR3 runs 13 residues. J was trimmed by 5 bases and V by 1 base; bases with no gene match: 1. The CDR3 nucleotides read TGTGCCAGCAGTTTAGGGACAGGATATGGCTACACCTTC. Translated: CASSLGTGYGYTF.

The rearrangement links TRBV19 to TRBJ1-1; no firm D call. The ends were cut back, 3 bases at V and 0 bases at J, with 8 bases in the middle. The germline CDR1 and CDR2 sequences are LNHDA and SQIVND (reference sequence). The CDR3 has 14 residues. The chain's CDR3 is CASSIGGMNTEAFF. CDR3 in DNA: TGTGCCAGTAGTATCGGCGGGATGAACACTGAAGCTTTCTTT.

The chain uses TRBV19 and TRBJ2-1, with 11 positions matching TRBD1. V was clipped by 9 bases and J by 5 bases; unmatched bases: 12. Germline V gene sequence: CDR1 LNHDA, CDR2 SQIVND (reference sequence). The CDR3 totals 16 residues. Here the CDR3 reads CASFGPGTGGNNEQFF. The CDR3 region has the DNA TGTGCCAGCTTTGGTCCAGGGACAGGGGGGAACAATGAGCAGTTCTTC.

Judged by abundance, this clone is medium-sized. The chain carries TRBV5-1 and TRBJ2-7; D might be TRBD1 (6 bases). CDR3 size: 16 residues. Germline-derived CDR1 and CDR2 are SGHRS and YFSETQ. Trimming cost V 0 bases and J 2 bases, with 15 bases left between them. CDR3 coding DNA: TGCGCCAGCAGCTTGGGGGGTTTAGGACAGCCCTACGAGCAGTACTTC. As protein: CASSLGGLGQPYEQYF.

The chain uses TRBV5-1 and TRBJ2-3, with 9 positions matching TRBD2. The V gene end was trimmed by 2 bases and the J gene end by 1 base; junction bases not matched to a gene: 2. Germline lookup yields CDR1 SGHRS and CDR2 YFSETQ. This CDR3 is built from 15 residues. The CDR3 reads CASSFSGSGTDTQYF. DNA of the CDR3: TGCGCCAGCAGCTTTAGCGGGAGTGGCACAGATACGCAGTATTTT.

V and J are TRBV3-1 (or the pseudogene TRBV3-2) and TRBJ2-1, with D perhaps matching TRBD1 (5 bases). The CDR3 has 15 residues. Germline V CDR1 and CDR2: LGHDT, YNNKEL (reference sequence). V shed 0 bases and J shed 6 bases, with 12 bases lying between them. The CDR3 region has the DNA TGTGCCAGCAGCCAAGATATGGGGCCCGGCAATGAGCAGTTCTTC. Its protein is CASSQDMGPGNEQFF.

The rearrangement uses TRBV24-1 and TRBJ2-1, with TRBD1 matching over 7 bases. The CDR3 covers 15 residues. The trim removed 4 bases at V and 0 bases at J, leaving 2 bases unmatched. CDR1 and CDR2 (germline): KGHDR, SFDVKD. The CDR3 DNA reads as TGTGCCACCAGTGAAGGGGGCCGCTCCTACAATGAGCAGTTCTTC. Translating gives CATSEGGRSYNEQFF.

V is TRBV18 and J is TRBJ2-1; D call uncertain. Trimming cost V 3 bases and J 1 base, with 7 bases left between them. Germline V lookup: CDR1 KGHSH, CDR2 LQKENI. The CDR3 is 14 amino acids. Here the CDR3 reads CASSPSSSYNEQFF. The DNA of the CDR3 is TGTGCCAGCTCACCTAGTAGTTCCTACAATGAGCAGTTCTTC.

In DNA, the CDR3 is TGTGCCAGTCGTAGGCTAGCGGGAGAAGAGACCCAGTACTTC. It is translated as CASRRLAGEETQYF. The chain joins TRBV19 to TRBJ2-5, with 10 nucleotides matching TRBD2. Germline V gene data show CDR1 as LNHDA and CDR2 as SQIVND (reference sequence). The CDR3 sequence is 14 residues long. The ends lost 8 bases at V and 3 bases at J; junction bases unmatched: 6. Complete variable domain (other parts from reference TRBV19 and TRBJ2-5): DGGITQSPKYLFRKEGQNVTLSCEQNLNHDAMYWYRQDPGQGLRLIYYSQIVNDFQKGDIAEGYSVSREKKESFPLTVTSAQKNPTAFYLCASRRLAGEETQYFGPGTRLLVL.

The chain is built from TRBV5-1 and TRBJ1-5; 9 nucleotides line up with TRBD1. Germline values: CDR1 SGHRS, CDR2 YFSETQ. The trim removed 4 bases at V and 2 bases at J, leaving 10 bases unmatched. The CDR3 sequence is 17 residues long. DNA of the CDR3: TGCGCCAGCAGCCCCGGGGGGACAGGGCCGGGCAATCAGCCCCAGCATTTT. It yields the protein CASSPGGTGPGNQPQHF. Drawing the rest from reference TRBV5-1 and TRBJ1-5, the complete variable domain is KAGVTQTPRYLIKTRGQQVTLSCSPISGHRSVSWYQQTPGQGLQFLFEYFSETQRNKGNFPGRFSGRQFSNSRSEMNVSTLELGDSALYLCASSPGGTGPGNQPQHFGDGTRLSIL.

V is TRBV28 and J is TRBJ2-7, with 7 bases that match TRBD1. There are 16 residues in the CDR3. Germline V gene sequence: CDR1 MDHEN, CDR2 SYDVKM. V was pared by 3 bases and J by 5 bases, with 13 bases of the junction left unmatched. The CDR3 sequence: CASSFRASDRAHEQYF. CDR3 coding DNA: TGTGCCAGCAGTTTTAGGGCCTCCGACAGGGCCCACGAGCAGTACTTC. Using reference TRBV28 and TRBJ2-7 for the parts outside the CDR3, the full variable domain is DVKVTQSSRYLVKRTGEKVFLECVQDMDHENMFWYRQDPGLGLRLIYFSYDVKMKEKGDIPEGYSVSREKKERFSLILESASTNQTSMYLCASSFRASDRAHEQYFGPGTRLTVT.

This clone has just one count. The chain is built from TRBV6-5 and TRBJ2-7; 8 nucleotides agree with TRBD1. The germline V gene encodes CDR1 MNHEY and CDR2 SVGAGI. The V gene end was trimmed by 4 bases and the J gene end by 6 bases; junction bases not matched to a gene: 11. This CDR3 contains 15 residues. This CDR3 is CASSFGAGGLGEQYF. CDR3 sequence (DNA): TGTGCCAGCAGTTTTGGGGCAGGGGGCCTCGGCGAGCAGTACTTC.

The CDR3: CASSPRQGPETQYF. The CDR3 nucleotides are TGTGCCAGCTCACCACGACAGGGACCAGAGACCCAGTACTTC. The V call is TRBV18, the J call TRBJ2-5; 7 bases line up with TRBD1. The CDR3 extends over 14 amino acids. Per germline, CDR1 KGHSH and CDR2 LQKENI. Trimming removed 1 base from V and 4 bases from J; junction bases left unmatched: 3.

This clone was found a few times. The CDR3 region is CASSLGTGDGEQYF. The CDR3 coding sequence is TGTGCCAGCAGCCTCGGGACTGGCGACGGGGAGCAGTACTTC. The chain carries TRBV4-2 and TRBJ2-7; tentatively, D is TRBD2 (6 bases). V lost 4 bases to trimming and J lost 7 bases, with 17 bases between them. CDR1 and CDR2 (germline): LGHNA, YNFKEQ. The CDR3 totals 14 residues.

The chain's CDR3 is CASSQVQNQPQHF. CDR3 DNA: TGTGCCAGCAGCCAAGTACAGAATCAGCCCCAGCATTTT. V and J are TRBV3-1 (or the pseudogene TRBV3-2) and TRBJ1-5; D is unresolved. Germline V lookup: CDR1 LGHDT, CDR2 YNNKEL (reference sequence). The CDR3 has 13 residues. The V end lost 1 base, the J end lost 4 bases, and 5 bases lay between the germline ends.

The chain is built from TRBV3-1 (or the pseudogene TRBV3-2) and TRBJ2-5; 7 bases fit TRBD1. V was pared by 3 bases and J by 3 bases, with 4 bases of the junction left unmatched. CDR1 and CDR2 from the germline V gene are LGHDT and YNNKEL (reference sequence). The CDR3 extends over 14 amino acids. CDR3 residues: CASSQNDREETQYF. The DNA of the CDR3 is TGTGCCAGCAGCCAGAACGACAGGGAAGAGACCCAGTACTTC.

The chain joins TRBV2 to TRBJ2-7, with 9 positions matching TRBD1. In germline, CDR1 is SNHLY, CDR2 FYNNEI. The CDR3 sequence is 13 residues long. Trimming removed 10 bases from V and 3 bases from J; junction bases left unmatched: 7. CDR3 DNA sequence: TGTGCCACCGACCGGGACAGGGACTACGAGCAGTACTTC. Translation: CATDRDRDYEQYF.

Regarding this clone: Other DNA sequences in the same sample also yield this CDR3. This chain uses TRBV7-2 with TRBJ1-2; a weak D match, TRBD1 (5 bases). CDR3 length: 13 amino acids. Trimming pared 1 base from V and 5 bases from J, leaving 8 bases between. The germline CDR1 and CDR2 sequences are SGHTA and FQGNSA. CDR3 nucleotide sequence: TGTGCCAGCAGCTTAGGACAGAATTATGGCTACACCTTC. Encoded protein: CASSLGQNYGYTF. Filled out from reference TRBV7-2 and TRBJ1-2, the complete variable domain reads GAGVSQSPSNKVTEKGKDVELRCDPISGHTALYWYRQSLGQGLEFLIYFQGNSAPDKSGLPSDRFSAERTGGSVSTLTIQRTQQEDSAVYLCASSLGQNYGYTFGSGTRLTVV.

V gene TRBV19 combines with J gene TRBJ1-2, with D possibly matching TRBD1 (6 bases). Germline CDR1 and CDR2: LNHDA and SQIVND (reference sequence). V was shortened by 10 bases and J by 1 base, with 19 bases between the two germline ends. The CDR3 totals 15 residues. For the CDR3, the DNA is TGTGCCACCTTGCCCAGGGACACCGTTAACTATGGCTACACCTTC. It specifies CATLPRDTVNYGYTF. Using reference TRBV19 and TRBJ1-2 for the parts outside the CDR3, the full variable domain is DGGITQSPKYLFRKEGQNVTLSCEQNLNHDAMYWYRQDPGQGLRLIYYSQIVNDFQKGDIAEGYSVSREKKESFPLTVTSAQKNPTAFYLCATLPRDTVNYGYTFGSGTRLTVV.